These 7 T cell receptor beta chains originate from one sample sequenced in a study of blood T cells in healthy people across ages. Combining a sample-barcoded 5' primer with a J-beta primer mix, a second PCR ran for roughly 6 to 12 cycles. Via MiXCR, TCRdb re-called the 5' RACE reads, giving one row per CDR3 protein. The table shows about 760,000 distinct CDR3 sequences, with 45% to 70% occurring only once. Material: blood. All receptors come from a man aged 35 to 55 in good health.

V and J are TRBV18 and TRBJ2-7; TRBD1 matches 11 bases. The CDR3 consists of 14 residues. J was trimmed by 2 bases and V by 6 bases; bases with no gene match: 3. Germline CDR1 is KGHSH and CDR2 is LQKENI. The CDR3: CASSEGQGAYEQYF. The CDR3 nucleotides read TGTGCCAGCTCTGAGGGACAGGGGGCCTACGAGCAGTACTTC.

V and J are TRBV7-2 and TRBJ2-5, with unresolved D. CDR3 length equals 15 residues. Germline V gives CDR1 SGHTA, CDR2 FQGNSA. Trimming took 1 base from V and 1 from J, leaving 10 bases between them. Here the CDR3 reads CASSLGGSPQETQYF. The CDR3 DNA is TGTGCCAGCAGCTTAGGAGGCAGTCCCCAAGAGACCCAGTACTTC.

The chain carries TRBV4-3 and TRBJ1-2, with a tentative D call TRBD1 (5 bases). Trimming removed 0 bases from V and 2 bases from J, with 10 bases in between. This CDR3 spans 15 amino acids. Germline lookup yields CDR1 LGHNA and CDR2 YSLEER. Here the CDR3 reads CASSQDAGGNYGYTF. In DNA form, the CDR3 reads TGCGCCAGCAGCCAAGATGCGGGGGGAAACTATGGCTACACCTTC.

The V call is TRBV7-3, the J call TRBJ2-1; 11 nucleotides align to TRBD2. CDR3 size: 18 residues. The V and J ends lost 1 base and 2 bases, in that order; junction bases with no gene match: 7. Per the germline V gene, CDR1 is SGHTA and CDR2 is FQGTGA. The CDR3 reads CASSLIFTSGGAYNEQFF. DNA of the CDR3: TGTGCCAGCAGCTTAATTTTTACTAGCGGGGGAGCCTACAATGAGCAGTTCTTC.

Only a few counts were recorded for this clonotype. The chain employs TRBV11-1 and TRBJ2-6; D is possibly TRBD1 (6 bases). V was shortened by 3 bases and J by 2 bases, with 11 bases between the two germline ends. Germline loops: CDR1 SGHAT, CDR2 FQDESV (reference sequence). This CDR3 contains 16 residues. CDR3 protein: CASSFYRVPGANVLTF. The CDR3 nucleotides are TGTGCCAGCAGCTTCTACAGGGTTCCTGGGGCCAACGTCCTGACTTTC.

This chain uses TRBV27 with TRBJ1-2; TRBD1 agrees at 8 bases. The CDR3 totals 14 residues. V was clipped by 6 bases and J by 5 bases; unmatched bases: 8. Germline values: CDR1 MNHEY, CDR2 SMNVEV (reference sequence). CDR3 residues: CASRTGVPPYGYTF. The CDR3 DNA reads TGTGCCAGCAGGACAGGGGTCCCCCCGTATGGCTACACCTTC.

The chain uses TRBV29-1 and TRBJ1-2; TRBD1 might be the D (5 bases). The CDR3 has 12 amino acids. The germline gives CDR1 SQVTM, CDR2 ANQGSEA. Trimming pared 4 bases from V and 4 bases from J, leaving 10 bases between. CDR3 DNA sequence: TGCAGCGTTGGCGACAGTCCCTATGGCTACACCTTC. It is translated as CSVGDSPYGYTF.